Listed here are 8 T cell receptor beta chains from one sample, sequenced in a study of blood T cells in healthy people across ages. A second about 6 to 12 cycle PCR used barcoded and J-beta primers. In TCRdb, the 5' RACE reads were re-called with MiXCR into one record per CDR3 protein. The table has about 1,500,000 distinct CDR3 sequences, 25% to 30% seen once. Sample: blood. These receptors came from a woman aged 25-40 years in good health.

Only a few counts were recorded for this clonotype. J is TRBJ2-1 and V is TRBV9; 7 bases agree with TRBD2. The CDR3 spans 15 residues. With V trimmed by 0 bases and J by 5 bases, 5 bases remained unmatched. Germline CDR1 and CDR2: SGDLS and YYNGEE. The CDR3: CASSVAPSGHNEQFF. The CDR3 DNA reads as TGTGCCAGCAGCGTAGCCCCTAGCGGTCACAATGAGCAGTTCTTC.

The CDR3 nucleotides are TGTGCCATCAGTGAGTCCGGAGCCGAGCAGTTCTTC. Translated: CAISESGAEQFF. The chain is built from TRBV10-3 and TRBJ2-1, with D unresolved. Trimming stripped 0 bases from V and 10 bases from J, with 7 bases between. The germline CDR1 and CDR2 sequences are ENHRY and SYGVKD. CDR3 length: 12 residues.

The rearrangement uses TRBV4-1 and TRBJ2-3; D tentatively reads TRBD1 or TRBD2 (5 bases each). The CDR3 covers 16 residues. Germline assignment: CDR1 MGHRA and CDR2 YSYEKL. The V and J ends lost 6 bases and 1 base respectively, with 17 bases between them. CDR3 loop: CASSPGRGDGTDTQYF. The CDR3 DNA sequence: TGCGCCAGCAGTCCCGGTCGAGGGGATGGCACAGATACGCAGTATTTT.

This clonotype has more than one count but fewer than ten. V is TRBV28 and J is TRBJ2-1, with a possible D match to TRBD2 (6 bases). V gave up 6 bases and J gave up 5 bases, with 14 bases separating them. The CDR3 covers 14 residues. Germline lookup yields CDR1 MDHEN and CDR2 SYDVKM. Here the CDR3 DNA reads TGTGCCAGCAGCAATCCCGGGAGACACAATGAGCAGTTCTTC. Amino acids: CASSNPGRHNEQFF.

Concerning this clonotype itself: Since a much larger clone is just one base distant, this may be a read error. This chain links TRBV12-3 or TRBV12-4 with TRBJ2-7, with 9 bases that match TRBD1. CDR3 length: 13 amino acids. The CDR3 DNA reads TGTGCCGGCAGTTTAGGCGGGACAGGGGAGCAGTACTTC. Translating it yields CAGSLGGTGEQYF.

This clonotype has only a few counts. This chain links TRBV7-2 with TRBJ2-1; no clear D gene. Per the germline V gene, CDR1 is SGHTA and CDR2 is FQGNSA. The ends were cut back, 5 bases at V and 7 bases at J, with 9 bases in the middle. The CDR3 totals 12 residues. The CDR3 spells CASSAYLNEQFF. CDR3 coding DNA: TGTGCCAGCAGCGCGTATCTGAATGAGCAGTTCTTC.

The V call is TRBV6-5, the J call TRBJ2-1; 11 nucleotides agree with TRBD2. Trimming cost V 0 bases and J 1 base; bases outside gene matches: 5. The V gene's germline CDR1 is MNHEY and CDR2 SVGAGI. The CDR3 extends over 18 amino acids. CDR3 region: CASSYSTGLAGSYNEQFF. CDR3 in DNA: TGTGCCAGCAGTTACTCGACAGGACTAGCGGGTTCCTACAATGAGCAGTTCTTC.

This clonotype came up a few times. CDR3 region: CASSPVPENYGYTF. CDR3 DNA sequence: TGCGCCAGCAGCCCCGTCCCAGAGAACTATGGCTACACCTTC. The chain is built from TRBV4-3 and TRBJ1-2; D gene ambiguous. The CDR3 loop spans 14 amino acids. The V gene lost 4 bases and the J gene lost 2 bases, with 11 bases spanning the gap. CDR1 is LGHNA and CDR2 is YSLEER in the germline V gene.